The present entry profiles one T cell receptor (beta chain) with its context. TCRdb's table, derived via immunoSEQ multiplex PCR, lists solely in-frame clones and lacks some. The sample holds 60,000 to 85,000 clones, around 92% seen once. This CDR3 has 15 amino acids. V shed 6 bases and J 1 base; nucleotides not matched to a gene: 6. Germline values: CDR1 LNHDA, CDR2 SQIVND (reference sequence). These data belong to a study of T cell changes during pregnancy in multiple sclerosis. J is TRBJ2-5 and V is TRBV19, with 9 nucleotides matching TRBD1. This receptor was identified in a female donor with multiple sclerosis, enrolled in a pregnancy study. The sample in question was peripheral blood, obtained in the first trimester of pregnancy. The DNA of the CDR3 is TGTGCCAGTAGGGGGACAGGGACCCGCCAAGAGACCCAGTACTTC. Encoded protein: CASRGTGTRQETQYF.